This T cell receptor (beta chain) was found in a study of low-dose radiotherapy and immunotherapy resistance in tumors. Study as a whole: Intravenously given cyclophosphamide 200 mg/m2 followed a two-week schedule that placed each dose one day before radiation and immunotherapy. Aspirin was taken orally by patients at 300 mg daily for four cycles from cycle 1 day 1.

Alpha and beta chains were covered, as first-strand cDNA relied on TRAV- and TRBV-specific primers. Using a constant-region primer together with a V-primer adapter, TCRs were subjected to 20 PCR cycles of amplification. TCRdb independently ran MiXCR on the reads; one entry per CDR3 protein. The sample carries tens of thousands of distinct CDR3 sequences, around 21% recorded once. In germline, CDR1 is MDHEN, CDR2 SYDVKM. This CDR3 is built from 15 residues. J lost 2 bases, V lost 6 bases, and 10 bases had no gene match. As for time point: after trial treatment. Treatment described: LDRT plus nivolumab, ipilimumab, low-dose cyclophosphamide and aspirin (RACIN trial).

The sequenced sample was PBMCs, obtained after low-dose radiotherapy plus immunotherapy. This rearrangement joins TRBV28 to TRBJ2-7; 7 nucleotides match TRBD2. This clonotype was obtained from a female donor with ovarian cancer. Here the CDR3 DNA reads TGTGCCAGCAGCAACCCGGGGAGGGTTGCCTACGAGCAGTACTTC. It yields the protein CASSNPGRVAYEQYF.